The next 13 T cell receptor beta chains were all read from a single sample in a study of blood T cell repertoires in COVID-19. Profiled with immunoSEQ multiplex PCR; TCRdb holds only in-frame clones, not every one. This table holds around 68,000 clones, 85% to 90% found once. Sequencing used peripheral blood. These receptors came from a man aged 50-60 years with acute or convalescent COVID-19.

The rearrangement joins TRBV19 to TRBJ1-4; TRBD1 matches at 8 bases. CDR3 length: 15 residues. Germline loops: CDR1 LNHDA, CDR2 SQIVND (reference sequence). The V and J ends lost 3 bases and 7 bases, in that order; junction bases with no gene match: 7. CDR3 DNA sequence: TGTGCCAGTAGTATTGTCCCAGGGGGCATTGAAAAACTGTTTTTT. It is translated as CASSIVPGGIEKLFF.

The CDR3 loop is CASSLGREGPYNEQFF. The CDR3 DNA reads as TGCGCCAGCAGCTTGGGACGGGAGGGCCCCTACAATGAGCAGTTCTTC. The J gene is TRBJ2-1, the V gene TRBV5-1, with 8 bases lining up with TRBD2. Germline V gene data show CDR1 as SGHRS and CDR2 as YFSETQ. This CDR3 contains 16 residues. V lost 0 bases to trimming and J lost 2 bases; unmatched junction nucleotides: 4.

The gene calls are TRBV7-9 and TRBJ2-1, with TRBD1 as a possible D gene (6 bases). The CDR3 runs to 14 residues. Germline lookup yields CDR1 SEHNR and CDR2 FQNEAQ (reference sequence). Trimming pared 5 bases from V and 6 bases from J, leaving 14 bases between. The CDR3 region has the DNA TGTGCCAGCAGCCCTCCTGGACAGCGCAATGAGCAGTTCTTC. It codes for CASSPPGQRNEQFF.

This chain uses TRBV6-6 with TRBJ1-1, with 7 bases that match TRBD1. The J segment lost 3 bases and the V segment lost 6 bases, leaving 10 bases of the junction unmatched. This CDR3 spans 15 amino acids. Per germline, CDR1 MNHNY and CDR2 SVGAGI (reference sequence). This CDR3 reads CASRKSQGIHTEAFF. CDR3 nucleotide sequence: TGTGCCAGCAGGAAATCACAGGGGATTCACACTGAAGCTTTCTTT.

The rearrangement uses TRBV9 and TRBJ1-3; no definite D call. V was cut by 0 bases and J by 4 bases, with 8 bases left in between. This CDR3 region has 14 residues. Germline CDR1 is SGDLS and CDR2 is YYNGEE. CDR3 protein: CASSVESAGNTIYF. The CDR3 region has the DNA TGTGCCAGCAGCGTAGAGAGTGCCGGAAACACCATATATTTT.

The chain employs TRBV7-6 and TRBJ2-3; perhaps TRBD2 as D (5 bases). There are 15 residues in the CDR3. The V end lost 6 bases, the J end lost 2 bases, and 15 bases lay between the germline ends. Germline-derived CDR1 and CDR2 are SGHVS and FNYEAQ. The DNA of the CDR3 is TGTGCCAGCAGTTTTACGGAGCGGTTCACAGATACGCAGTATTTT. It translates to CASSFTERFTDTQYF.

The CDR3 DNA follows: TGTGCCAGCAGCAAGCCCGATTGGTATTCAGATACGCAGTATTTT. Translated: CASSKPDWYSDTQYF. The chain uses TRBV7-2 and TRBJ2-3; D is uncertain. The CDR3 length is 15 residues. Trimming shortened V by 5 bases and J by 4 bases, and 16 bases separated the two germline ends. Germline V gene sequence: CDR1 SGHTA, CDR2 FQGNSA.

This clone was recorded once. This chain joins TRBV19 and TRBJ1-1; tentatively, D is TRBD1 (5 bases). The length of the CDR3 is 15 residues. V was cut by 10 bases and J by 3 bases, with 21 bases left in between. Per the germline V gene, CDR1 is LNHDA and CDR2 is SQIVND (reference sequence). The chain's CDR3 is CATRHGGGADTEAFF. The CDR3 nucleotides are TGTGCCACCCGACATGGGGGAGGGGCGGACACTGAAGCTTTCTTT.

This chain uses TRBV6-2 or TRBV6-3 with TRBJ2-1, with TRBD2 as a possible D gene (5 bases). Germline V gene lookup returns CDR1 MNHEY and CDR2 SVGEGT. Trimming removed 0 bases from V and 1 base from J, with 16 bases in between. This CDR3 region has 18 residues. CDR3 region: CASSYSSLEGESYNEQFF. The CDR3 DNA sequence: TGTGCCAGCAGTTACTCGAGCCTTGAGGGAGAGTCCTACAATGAGCAGTTCTTC.

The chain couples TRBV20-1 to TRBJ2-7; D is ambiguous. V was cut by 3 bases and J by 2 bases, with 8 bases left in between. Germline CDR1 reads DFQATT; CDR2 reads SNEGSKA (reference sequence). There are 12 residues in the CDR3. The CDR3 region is CSASAQTYEQYF. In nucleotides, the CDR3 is TGCAGTGCTAGTGCACAAACCTACGAGCAGTACTTC.

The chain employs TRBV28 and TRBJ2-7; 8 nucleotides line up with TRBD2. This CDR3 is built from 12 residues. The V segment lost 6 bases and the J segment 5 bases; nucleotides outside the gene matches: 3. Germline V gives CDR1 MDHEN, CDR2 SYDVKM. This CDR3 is CASSSGGHEQYF. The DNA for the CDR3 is TGTGCCAGCAGCTCGGGGGGGCACGAGCAGTACTTC.

The CDR3 DNA reads TGTGCCAGCAGTACCGGGACTTACCGCACAGATACGCAGTATTTT. It translates to CASSTGTYRTDTQYF. This rearrangement joins TRBV6-6 to TRBJ2-3, with D possibly matching TRBD2 (6 bases). The germline gives CDR1 MNHNY, CDR2 SVGAGI (reference sequence). The CDR3 is made up of 15 amino acids. V shed 5 bases and J shed 1 base, with 13 bases lying between them.

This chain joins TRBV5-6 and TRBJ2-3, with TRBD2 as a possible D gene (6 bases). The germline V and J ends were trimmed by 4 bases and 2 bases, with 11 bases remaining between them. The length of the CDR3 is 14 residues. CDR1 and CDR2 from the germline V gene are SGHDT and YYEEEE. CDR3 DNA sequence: TGTGCCAGCAGCAGGGGACTCTCCACAGATACGCAGTATTTT. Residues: CASSRGLSTDTQYF.